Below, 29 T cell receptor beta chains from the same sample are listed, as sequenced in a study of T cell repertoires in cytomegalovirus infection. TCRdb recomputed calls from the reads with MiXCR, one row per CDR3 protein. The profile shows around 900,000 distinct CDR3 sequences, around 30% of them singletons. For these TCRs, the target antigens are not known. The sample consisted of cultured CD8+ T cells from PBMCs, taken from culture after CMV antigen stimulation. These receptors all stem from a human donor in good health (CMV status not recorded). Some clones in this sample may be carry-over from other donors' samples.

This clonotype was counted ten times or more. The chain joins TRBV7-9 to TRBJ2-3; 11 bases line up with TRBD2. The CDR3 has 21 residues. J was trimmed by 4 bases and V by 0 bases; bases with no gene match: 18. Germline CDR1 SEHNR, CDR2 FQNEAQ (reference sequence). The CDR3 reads CASSLARGKKLAGDLPDTQYF. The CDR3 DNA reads TGTGCCAGCAGCTTAGCGCGGGGAAAAAAACTAGCGGGGGACCTGCCAGATACGCAGTATTTT.

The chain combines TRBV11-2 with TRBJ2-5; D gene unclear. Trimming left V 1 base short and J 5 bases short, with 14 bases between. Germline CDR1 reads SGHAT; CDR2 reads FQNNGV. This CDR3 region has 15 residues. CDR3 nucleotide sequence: TGTGCCAGCAGCTTAGGAGGAGCAGTTATTGAGACCCAGTACTTC. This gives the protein CASSLGGAVIETQYF.

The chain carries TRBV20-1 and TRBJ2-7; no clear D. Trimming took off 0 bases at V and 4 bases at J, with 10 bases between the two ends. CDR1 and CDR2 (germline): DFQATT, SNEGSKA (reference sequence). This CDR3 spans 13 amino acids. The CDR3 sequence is CSARETPGYEQYF. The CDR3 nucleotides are TGCAGTGCTAGAGAGACTCCGGGTTACGAGCAGTACTTC.

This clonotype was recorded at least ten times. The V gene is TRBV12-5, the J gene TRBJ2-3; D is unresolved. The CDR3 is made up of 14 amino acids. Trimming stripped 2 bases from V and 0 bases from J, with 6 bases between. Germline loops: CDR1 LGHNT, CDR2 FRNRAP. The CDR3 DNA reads TGTGCTAGTGGTTTGTACGCGAGCACAGATACGCAGTATTTT. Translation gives CASGLYASTDTQYF.

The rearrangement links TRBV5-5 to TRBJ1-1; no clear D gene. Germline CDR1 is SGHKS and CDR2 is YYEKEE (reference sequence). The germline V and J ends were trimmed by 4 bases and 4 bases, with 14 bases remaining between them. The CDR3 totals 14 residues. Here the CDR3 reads CASSPDAGGTEAFF. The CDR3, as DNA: TGTGCCAGCAGCCCGGACGCGGGAGGCACTGAAGCTTTCTTT.

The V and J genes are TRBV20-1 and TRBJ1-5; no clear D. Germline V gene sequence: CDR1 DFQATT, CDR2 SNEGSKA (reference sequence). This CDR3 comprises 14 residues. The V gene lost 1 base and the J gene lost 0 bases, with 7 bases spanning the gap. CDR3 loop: CSARGALSNQPQHF. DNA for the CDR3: TGCAGTGCTAGAGGGGCTCTTAGCAATCAGCCCCAGCATTTT.

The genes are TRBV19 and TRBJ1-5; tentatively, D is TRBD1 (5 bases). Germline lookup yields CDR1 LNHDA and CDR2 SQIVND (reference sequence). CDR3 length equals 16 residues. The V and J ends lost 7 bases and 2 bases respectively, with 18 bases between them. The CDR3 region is CASNWTPGHRNQPQHF. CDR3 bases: TGTGCCAGTAACTGGACACCAGGGCATCGCAATCAGCCCCAGCATTTT.

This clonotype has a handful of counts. The CDR3 sequence: CASKVEGGTDTQYF. For the CDR3, the DNA is TGTGCCAGCAAGGTGGAGGGAGGTACAGATACGCAGTATTTT. The chain couples TRBV6-5 to TRBJ2-3, with a weak D call TRBD2 (6 bases). This CDR3 region has 14 residues. The V end lost 7 bases, the J end lost 3 bases, and 14 bases lay between the germline ends. Germline CDR1 and CDR2: MNHEY and SVGAGI.

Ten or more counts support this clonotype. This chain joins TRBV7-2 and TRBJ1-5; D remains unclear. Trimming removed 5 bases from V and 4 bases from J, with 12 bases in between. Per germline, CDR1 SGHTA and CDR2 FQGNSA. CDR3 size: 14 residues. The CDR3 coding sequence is TGTGCCAGCAGCCCACCCTCGGGGAATCAGCCCCAGCATTTT. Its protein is CASSPPSGNQPQHF.

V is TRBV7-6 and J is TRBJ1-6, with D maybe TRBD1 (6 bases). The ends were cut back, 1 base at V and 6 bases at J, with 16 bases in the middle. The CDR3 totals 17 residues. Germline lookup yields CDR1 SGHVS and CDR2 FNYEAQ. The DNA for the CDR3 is TGTGCCAGCAGCTTAGTCGTCGGGGGCAGCTCTAATTCACCCCTCCACTTT. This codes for CASSLVVGGSSNSPLHF.

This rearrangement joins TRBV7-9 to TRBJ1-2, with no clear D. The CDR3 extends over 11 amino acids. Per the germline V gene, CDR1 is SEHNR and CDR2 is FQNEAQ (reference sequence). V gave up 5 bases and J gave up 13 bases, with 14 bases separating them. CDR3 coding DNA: TGTGCCAGCAGCGATACAAGTTTCGGCACCTTC. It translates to CASSDTSFGTF.

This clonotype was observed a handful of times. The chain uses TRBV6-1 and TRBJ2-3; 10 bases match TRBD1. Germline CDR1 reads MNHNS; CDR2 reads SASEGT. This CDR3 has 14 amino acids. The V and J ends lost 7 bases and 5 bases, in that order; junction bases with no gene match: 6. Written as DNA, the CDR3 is TGTGCCAGCACCAACCGGGACAGGGGAGATACGCAGTATTTT. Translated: CASTNRDRGDTQYF.

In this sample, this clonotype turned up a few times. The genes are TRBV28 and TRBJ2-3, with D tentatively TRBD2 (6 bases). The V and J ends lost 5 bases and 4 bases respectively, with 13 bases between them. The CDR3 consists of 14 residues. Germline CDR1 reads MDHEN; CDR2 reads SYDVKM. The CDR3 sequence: CASSQRTGADTQYF. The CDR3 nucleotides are TGTGCCAGCAGTCAACGGACGGGGGCAGATACGCAGTATTTT.

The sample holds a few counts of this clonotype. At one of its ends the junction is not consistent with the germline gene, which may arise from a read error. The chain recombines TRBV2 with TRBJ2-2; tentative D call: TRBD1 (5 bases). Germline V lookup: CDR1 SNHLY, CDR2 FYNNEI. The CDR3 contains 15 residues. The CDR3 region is CASLSWGENTRELFF. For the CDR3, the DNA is TGTGCCAGCCTCTCGTGGGGCGAAAACACCAGGGAGCTGTTTTTT.

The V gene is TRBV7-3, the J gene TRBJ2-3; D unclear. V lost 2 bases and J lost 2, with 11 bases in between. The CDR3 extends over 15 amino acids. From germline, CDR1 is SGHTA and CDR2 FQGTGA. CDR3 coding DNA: TGTGCCAGCAGCTTACGCGGACCTTACACAGATACGCAGTATTTT. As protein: CASSLRGPYTDTQYF.

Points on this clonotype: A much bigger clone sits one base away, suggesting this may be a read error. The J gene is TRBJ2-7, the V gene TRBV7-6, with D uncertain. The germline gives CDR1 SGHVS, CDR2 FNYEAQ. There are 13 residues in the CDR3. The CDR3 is CVSSLGSRSEQYF. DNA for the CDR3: TGTGTCAGCAGCTTAGGGTCACGGTCCGAGCAGTACTTC.

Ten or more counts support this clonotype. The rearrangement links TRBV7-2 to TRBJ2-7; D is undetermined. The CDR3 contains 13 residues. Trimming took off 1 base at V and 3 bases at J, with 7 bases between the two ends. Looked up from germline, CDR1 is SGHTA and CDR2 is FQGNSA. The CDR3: CASSLVGVYEQYF. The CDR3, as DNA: TGTGCCAGCAGCTTAGTCGGCGTCTACGAGCAGTACTTC.

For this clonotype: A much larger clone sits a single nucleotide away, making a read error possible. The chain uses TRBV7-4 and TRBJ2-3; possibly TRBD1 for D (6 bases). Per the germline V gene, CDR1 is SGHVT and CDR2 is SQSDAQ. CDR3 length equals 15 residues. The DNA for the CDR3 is TGTGCCAGCAGCTTCCTGGGGGCCAGCATAGATACGCAGTATTTT. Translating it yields CASSFLGASIDTQYF.

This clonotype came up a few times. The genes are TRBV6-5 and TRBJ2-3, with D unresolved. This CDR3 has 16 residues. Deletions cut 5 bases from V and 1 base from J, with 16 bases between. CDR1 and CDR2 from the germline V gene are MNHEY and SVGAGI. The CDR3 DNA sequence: TGTGCCAGCAGTCTTCGGGTAGCAACCCGCACAGATACGCAGTATTTT. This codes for CASSLRVATRTDTQYF.

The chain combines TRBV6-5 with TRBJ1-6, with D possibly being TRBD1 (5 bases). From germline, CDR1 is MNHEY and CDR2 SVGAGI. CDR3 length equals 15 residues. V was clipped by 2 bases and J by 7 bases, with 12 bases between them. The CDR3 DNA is TGTGCCAGCAGTTACGTGGGGGAATTCAATTCACCCCTCCACTTT. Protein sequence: CASSYVGEFNSPLHF.

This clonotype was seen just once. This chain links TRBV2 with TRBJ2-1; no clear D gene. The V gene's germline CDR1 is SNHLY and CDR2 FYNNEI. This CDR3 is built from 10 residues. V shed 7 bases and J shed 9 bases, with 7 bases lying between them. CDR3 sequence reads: CASTQIEQFF. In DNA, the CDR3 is TGTGCCAGCACCCAGATTGAGCAGTTCTTC.

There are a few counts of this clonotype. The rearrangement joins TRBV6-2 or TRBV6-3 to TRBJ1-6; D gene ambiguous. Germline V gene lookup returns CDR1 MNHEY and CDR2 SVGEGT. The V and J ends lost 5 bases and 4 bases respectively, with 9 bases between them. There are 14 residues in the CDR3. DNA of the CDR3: TGTGCCAGCAGTGTCGACGAATATAATTCACCCCTCCACTTT. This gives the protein CASSVDEYNSPLHF.

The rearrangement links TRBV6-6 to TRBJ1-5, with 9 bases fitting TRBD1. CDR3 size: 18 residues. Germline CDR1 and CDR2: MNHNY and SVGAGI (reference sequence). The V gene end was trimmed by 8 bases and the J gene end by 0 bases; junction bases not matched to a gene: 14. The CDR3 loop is CASQARDRANYSNQPQHF. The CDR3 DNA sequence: TGTGCCAGCCAAGCCCGGGACAGGGCCAATTATAGCAATCAGCCCCAGCATTTT.

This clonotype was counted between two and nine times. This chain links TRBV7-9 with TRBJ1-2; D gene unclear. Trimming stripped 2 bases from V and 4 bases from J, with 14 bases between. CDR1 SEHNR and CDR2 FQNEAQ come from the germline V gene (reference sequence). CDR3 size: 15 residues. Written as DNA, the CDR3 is TGTGCCAGCAGCTTATCGGTGGCGCCGGGCTATGGCTACACCTTC. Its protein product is CASSLSVAPGYGYTF.

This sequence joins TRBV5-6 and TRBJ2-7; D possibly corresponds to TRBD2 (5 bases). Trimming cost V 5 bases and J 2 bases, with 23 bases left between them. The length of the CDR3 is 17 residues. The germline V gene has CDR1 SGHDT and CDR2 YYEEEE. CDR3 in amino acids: CASRGNPWTGETYEQYF. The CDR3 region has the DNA TGTGCCAGCAGAGGGAATCCGTGGACCGGGGAGACCTACGAGCAGTACTTC.

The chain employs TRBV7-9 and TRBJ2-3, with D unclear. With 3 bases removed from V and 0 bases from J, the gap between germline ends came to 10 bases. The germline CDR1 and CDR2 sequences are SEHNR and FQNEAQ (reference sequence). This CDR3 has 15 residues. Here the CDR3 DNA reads TGTGCCAGCAGCTTGCGGTGGTCTAGCACAGATACGCAGTATTTT. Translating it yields CASSLRWSSTDTQYF.

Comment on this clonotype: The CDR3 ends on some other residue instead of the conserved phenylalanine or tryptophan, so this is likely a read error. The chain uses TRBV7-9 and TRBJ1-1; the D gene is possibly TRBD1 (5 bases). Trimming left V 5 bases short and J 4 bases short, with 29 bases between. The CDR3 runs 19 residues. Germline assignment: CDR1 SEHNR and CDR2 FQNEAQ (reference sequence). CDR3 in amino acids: CASSPPGVGRALGSTEAFL. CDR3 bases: TGTGCCAGCAGCCCCCCAGGAGTGGGCAGGGCGTTGGGGAGCACTGAAGCTTTCTTG.

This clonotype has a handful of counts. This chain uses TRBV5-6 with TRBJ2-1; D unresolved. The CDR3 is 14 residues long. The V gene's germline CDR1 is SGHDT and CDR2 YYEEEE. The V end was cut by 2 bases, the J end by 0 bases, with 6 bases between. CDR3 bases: TGTGCCAGCAGCTTTGGCTACTCCTACAATGAGCAGTTCTTC. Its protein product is CASSFGYSYNEQFF.

CDR3 nucleotide sequence: TGCGCCAGCAGCAGTAACAGGGGGCCGAACTATGGCTACACCTTC. Translating gives CASSSNRGPNYGYTF. The chain couples TRBV5-1 to TRBJ1-2; TRBD1 matches at 9 bases. V lost 4 bases and J lost 2; bases outside the gene matches: 6. CDR3 length: 15 amino acids. CDR1 is SGHRS and CDR2 is YFSETQ in the germline V gene.